The source of this T cell receptor (beta chain) is a study of T cell repertoires in cytomegalovirus infection. TCRdb re-derived calls from the reads in MiXCR, one entry per CDR3 protein. The table records about 400,000 distinct CDR3 sequences, around 18% of them present only once. Germline CDR1 and CDR2: SGHAT and FQNNGV. With 0 bases clipped from V and 5 bases from J, the junction kept 2 bases outside the gene matches. This CDR3 comprises 15 residues. In its sample, this clonotype was seen many times. The clonotype comes from a human donor in good health (CMV status not recorded). Some clones in this sample may be carry-over from other donors' samples. The J gene is TRBJ1-1, the V gene TRBV11-2, with TRBD1 matching 11 bases. The sample consisted of PBMCs. In DNA form, the CDR3 reads TGTGCCAGCAGCTTAGAGGACAGGGGGCGTACTGAAGCTTTCTTT. Its protein product is CASSLEDRGRTEAFF.